These T cell receptor beta chains were read from a single sample in a study of blood T cell repertoires in COVID-19. Data came from immunoSEQ multiplex PCR; TCRdb stores just in-frame clones and leaves some out. The sample shows approximately 230,000 clones, approximately 90% of them seen only once. Material: peripheral blood. The receptor set was obtained from a woman aged 40 to 55 who had recovered from COVID-19. CDR3s include the opening cysteine and the closing phenylalanine or tryptophan. D genes are given only for firm matches. Clone size is stated in some rows and not others, as once, few, many or a class when expanded.

clone_size	d_call	v_call	j_call	cdr3_nt	cdr3_aa
NA	NA	TRBV10-3	TRBJ2-5	TGTGCCGCCGGGTGGGAGACCCAGTACTTC	CAAGWETQYF
once	TRBD1	TRBV13	TRBJ1-2	TGTGCCAGCAGCCAACAGGGGGCAGGTGGCTACACCTTC	CASSQQGAGGYTF
NA	NA	TRBV7-2	TRBJ2-3	TGTGCCAGCAGCTTAGTTCTGGGGGCAAGGTTAGATACGCAGTATTTT	CASSLVLGARLDTQYF
NA	NA	TRBV3-1/TRBV3-2	TRBJ2-7	TGTGCCAGCACCAACAGCGGCGAGAAATACGAGCAGTACTTC	CASTNSGEKYEQYF
NA	NA	TRBV5-5	TRBJ2-1	TGTGCCAGCAGCGAAGACCGGGTCAGCTCCTACAATGAGCAGTTCTTC	CASSEDRVSSYNEQFF
NA	NA	TRBV5-5	TRBJ1-1	TGTGCCAGCAGTTTAACTCCGGGACATGTGAACACTGAAGCTTTCTTT	CASSLTPGHVNTEAFF
NA	NA	TRBV2	TRBJ1-6	TGTGCCAGCAGTGAGGGGGGGAGGGGACGAGGGAATTCACCCCTCCACTTT	CASSEGGRGRGNSPLHF
NA	NA	TRBV2	TRBJ1-5	TGTGCCAGCAGTGCGGGGCAGGGGCGGAACAATCAGCCCCAGCATTTT	CASSAGQGRNNQPQHF
NA	NA	TRBV9	TRBJ2-5	TGTGCCAGCAGCGTAGAGGCTAGCCCGGAGACCCAGTACTTC	CASSVEASPETQYF
NA	NA	TRBV7-3	TRBJ2-7	TGTGCCAGCAGCTTAAGGCCGGGGGAAGACGAGCAGTACTTC	CASSLRPGEDEQYF
NA	NA	TRBV19	TRBJ1-5	TGTGTCAGTAGTATAAGTCAGGGGAGCAATCAGCCCCAGCATTTT	CVSSISQGSNQPQHF
NA	NA	TRBV7-9	TRBJ1-2	TGTGCCAGCAGCCCCAACGTAGGTAGCAACTATGGCTACACCTTC	CASSPNVGSNYGYTF